Below, one T cell receptor beta chain is given with its context. This record belongs to a study of blood T cells in healthy people across ages. A second PCR, run for about 7 to 12 cycles, used a sample-barcoded 5' primer plus a J-beta primer mix. TCRdb processed the 5' RACE reads anew with MiXCR; each CDR3 protein has one entry. The table lists around 850,000 distinct CDR3 sequences, about 34% of them singletons. CDR1 and CDR2 (germline): DFQATT, SNEGSKA (reference sequence). V trimming: 6 bases; J trimming: 4 bases; junction bases outside the gene matches: 15. This CDR3 contains 15 residues. The chain links TRBV20-1 to TRBJ2-7; 7 nucleotides match TRBD1. Sequencing used blood. The source is a man aged 18 to 29 in good health. CDR3: CSATGRQGVTYEQYF. Written as DNA, the CDR3 is TGCAGTGCGACCGGCCGACAGGGCGTTACTTACGAGCAGTACTTC.